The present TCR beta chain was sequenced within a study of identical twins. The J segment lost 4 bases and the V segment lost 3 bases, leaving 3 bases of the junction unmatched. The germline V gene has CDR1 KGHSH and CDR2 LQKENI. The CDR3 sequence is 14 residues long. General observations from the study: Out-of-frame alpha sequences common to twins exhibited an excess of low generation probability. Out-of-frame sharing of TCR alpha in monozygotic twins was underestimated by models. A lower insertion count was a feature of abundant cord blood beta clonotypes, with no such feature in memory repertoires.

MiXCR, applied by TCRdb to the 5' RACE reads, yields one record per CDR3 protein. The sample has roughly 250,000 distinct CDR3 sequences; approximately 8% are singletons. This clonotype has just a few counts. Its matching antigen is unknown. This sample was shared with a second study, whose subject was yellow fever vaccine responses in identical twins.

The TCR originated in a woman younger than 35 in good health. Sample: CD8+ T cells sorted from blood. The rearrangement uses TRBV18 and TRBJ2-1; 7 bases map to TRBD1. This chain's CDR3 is CASSPLQGYNEQFF. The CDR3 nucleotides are TGTGCCAGCTCACCTCTACAGGGGTACAATGAGCAGTTCTTC.